This entry describes one T cell receptor (beta chain). Its antigen is undetermined. The CDR3 sequence is 15 residues long. Germline V gene lookup returns CDR1 SGHVS and CDR2 FNYEAQ. V lost 5 bases and J lost 9; bases outside the gene matches: 13. One entry per CDR3 protein, called by TCRdb with MiXCR from the reads. The sample contains about 900,000 distinct CDR3 sequences, about 33% of which appear only once. This sample was taken from a study of T cell repertoires in cytomegalovirus infection. Study in general: CMV epitopes used comprised recently identified HLA-C-restricted ones and well-studied HLA-B-restricted ones. The public TCR beta signatures pointed to both CMV infection and matching HLA type. Study-wide points: Using cumulative public TCR beta family frequency, the authors identified those who carried CMV together with the relevant HLA. The ex vivo response was dominated by HLA-C-restricted CMV-specific TCR beta clonotypes.

The chain couples TRBV7-6 to TRBJ2-1, with TRBD2 identical over 7 bases. The sequence derives from a human donor in good health (CMV status not recorded). Some clones in this sample may be carry-over from other donors' samples. The specimen comprised cultured CD8+ T cells from PBMCs, sampled from culture after CMV antigen stimulation. The CDR3 DNA reads TGTGCCAGCAGCCTAACCCCACTAGCTAGCGGTGAGCAGTTCTTC. This codes for CASSLTPLASGEQFF.